A single sample is the source of the 7 T cell receptor beta chains below, sequenced in a study of cytomegalovirus exposure and HLA in healthy donors. The PCR used 60 Vbeta and 13 Jbeta primers. Repertoires were generated with immunoSEQ multiplex PCR, while TCRdb's copy carries only in-frame clones and drops some. This sample has about 210,000 clones, with around 79% found just once. Input material: PBMCs. The receptor source for this set is a male donor in good health and CMV-seropositive.

V and J are TRBV6-5 and TRBJ1-1; 9 bases line up with TRBD1. V trimming: 5 bases; J trimming: 2 bases; junction bases outside the gene matches: 3. CDR3 length equals 14 residues. The germline CDR1 and CDR2 sequences are MNHEY and SVGAGI. The CDR3: CASSRQGVNTEAFF. Written as DNA, the CDR3 is TGTGCCAGCAGTAGACAGGGGGTAAACACTGAAGCTTTCTTT.

The rearrangement links TRBV11-2 to TRBJ1-5; the D is unclear. The CDR3 spans 15 residues. The V end lost 2 bases, the J end lost 2 bases, and 10 bases lay between the germline ends. From germline, CDR1 is SGHAT and CDR2 FQNNGV. The CDR3 sequence is CASSLMGAGNQPQHF. The CDR3 nucleotides read TGTGCCAGCAGCTTAATGGGAGCTGGCAATCAGCCCCAGCATTTT.

The chain employs TRBV7-3 and TRBJ2-2, with unresolved D. The V gene's germline CDR1 is SGHTA and CDR2 FQGTGA. This CDR3 is 13 amino acids long. V was pared by 4 bases and J by 5 bases, with 8 bases between. CDR3 loop: CASSSQVTGELFF. The CDR3, as DNA: TGTGCCAGCAGCTCCCAGGTGACCGGGGAGCTGTTTTTT.

The chain employs TRBV6-6 and TRBJ1-1, with D unclear. This CDR3 comprises 16 residues. Trimming cost V 4 bases and J 0 bases, with 15 bases left between them. Germline CDR1 MNHNY, CDR2 SVGAGI (reference sequence). CDR3 sequence reads: CASSFGGISMNTEAFF. The CDR3 coding sequence is TGTGCCAGCAGTTTTGGAGGGATCTCAATGAACACTGAAGCTTTCTTT.

The V and J genes are TRBV7-6 and TRBJ1-1; 7 nucleotides match TRBD1. Looked up from germline, CDR1 is SGHVS and CDR2 is FNYEAQ. Trimming cost V 5 bases and J 0 bases; bases outside gene matches: 3. The CDR3 is 14 amino acids. The CDR3 nucleotides read TGTGCCAGCAGCCAGGGACAGATGAACACTGAAGCTTTCTTT. Protein sequence: CASSQGQMNTEAFF.

This rearrangement joins TRBV6-5 to TRBJ1-2, with 8 bases aligning to TRBD1. Per the germline V gene, CDR1 is MNHEY and CDR2 is SVGAGI. V gave up 5 bases and J gave up 7 bases; unmatched junction bases: 9. This CDR3 region has 14 residues. This CDR3 reads CASSRGQGKSGYTF. The CDR3 bases are TGTGCCAGCAGTCGCGGACAGGGCAAATCTGGCTACACCTTC.

The chain has TRBV7-2 and TRBJ2-1, with 14 positions matching TRBD2. CDR1 is SGHTA, CDR2 FQGNSA, per germline. J was trimmed by 14 bases and V by 3 bases; bases with no gene match: 6. CDR3 length: 14 residues. CDR3 sequence (DNA): TGTGCCAGCAGCTTCCGACTAGCGGGGGGGGAGGAGTTCTTC. Encoded protein: CASSFRLAGGEEFF.